What follows describes a single T cell receptor (beta chain). As yet, its antigen is unknown. These data are taken from a study of cytomegalovirus exposure and HLA in healthy donors. Across the study: A data release that came early held about 89 million unique TCRs from HLA-typed donors.

This PCR relied on a set of 60 Vbeta primers and 13 Jbeta primers. Libraries were prepared by immunoSEQ multiplex PCR; TCRdb keeps only in-frame clonotypes and omits some of them. The sample lists just over 150,000 clones, approximately 86% occurring once. Findings and caveats of the study: Most TCR beta V segments were productive about 90% or about 30% of the time in an earlier analysis.

This CDR3 spans 15 amino acids. The germline V gene has CDR1 SGHRS and CDR2 YFSETQ. Trimming stripped 0 bases from V and 3 bases from J, with 12 bases between. The chain couples TRBV5-1 to TRBJ1-2; TRBD1 might be the D (6 bases). Specimen: PBMCs. The origin of this receptor is a woman in her late teens or twenties in good health and CMV-seronegative. CDR3 nucleotides: TGCGCCAGCAGCTTGGCGGCAGGGGTTGACTATGGCTACACCTTC. Amino acids: CASSLAAGVDYGYTF.